Given below is one T cell receptor beta chain in context. Trimming shortened V by 1 base and J by 3 bases, and 12 bases separated the two germline ends. Germline CDR1 MGHRA, CDR2 YSYEKL. The CDR3 covers 15 residues. These data come from a study of blood T cell repertoires in COVID-19. For the study at large: Researchers got acute and convalescent COVID-19 samples from the United States, Italy and Spain.

Among Cohort 3 donors, those recovered had two negative PCRs, clearance, or symptom resolution. Authors' methods: Estimation of nucleated cell counts was performed using reference gene primer amplification. Assay: immunoSEQ multiplex PCR; the TCRdb copy retains only in-frame clones and omits some. That table furnishes V, J and clone size, whereas the DNA furnished D and trimming. This sample yields 350,000 to 400,000 clones, of which roughly 91% are seen a single time; 1.7% belongs to the top ten. This chain uses TRBV4-1 with TRBJ1-2; D call uncertain. This clonotype originated in a woman aged 25 to 39 who had recovered from COVID-19. Sequencing was performed on PBMCs or T cells enriched from blood (not recorded which). As DNA, the CDR3 is TGCGCCAGCAGCCAAGGTCCGGGAGTGCACTATGGCTACACCTTC. This codes for CASSQGPGVHYGYTF.